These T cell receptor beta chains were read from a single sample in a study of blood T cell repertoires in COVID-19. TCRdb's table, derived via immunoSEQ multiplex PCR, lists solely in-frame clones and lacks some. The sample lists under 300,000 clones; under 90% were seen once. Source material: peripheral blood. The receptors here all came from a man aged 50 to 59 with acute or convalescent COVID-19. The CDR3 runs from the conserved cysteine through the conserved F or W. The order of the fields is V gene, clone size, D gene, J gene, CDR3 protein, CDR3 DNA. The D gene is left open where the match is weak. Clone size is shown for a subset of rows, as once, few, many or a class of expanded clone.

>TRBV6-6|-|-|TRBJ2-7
CASSYSLVYEQYF
TGTGCCAGCAGTTACTCACTAGTCTACGAGCAGTACTTC
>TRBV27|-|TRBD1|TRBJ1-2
CASSFTTGGYGYTF
TGTGCCAGCAGCTTTACTACAGGGGGCTATGGCTACACCTTC
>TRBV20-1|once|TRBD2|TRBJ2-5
CSASPLAGGQETQYF
TGCAGTGCTAGTCCCCTAGCGGGGGGGCAGGAGACCCAGTACTTC
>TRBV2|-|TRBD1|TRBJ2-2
CASRTGGETGELFF
TGTGCCAGCAGGACAGGGGGTGAGACCGGGGAGCTGTTTTTT
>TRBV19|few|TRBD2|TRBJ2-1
CASSGLAPYNEQFF
TGTGCCAGTAGTGGACTAGCGCCCTACAATGAGCAGTTCTTC
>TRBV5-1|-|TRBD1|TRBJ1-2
CASSWGTGDGYTF
TGCGCCAGCAGCTGGGGGACAGGGGACGGCTACACCTTC
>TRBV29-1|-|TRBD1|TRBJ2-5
CSVEAGGFRETQYF
TGCAGCGTTGAGGCAGGGGGCTTTCGAGAGACCCAGTACTTC
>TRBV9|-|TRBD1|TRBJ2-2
CASSGGTGGSNTGELFF
TGTGCCAGCAGCGGAGGGACAGGGGGTTCGAACACCGGGGAGCTGTTTTTT
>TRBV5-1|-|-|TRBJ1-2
CASSLGLQANYGYTF
TGCGCCAGCAGCTTGGGGCTCCAGGCCAACTATGGCTACACCTTC
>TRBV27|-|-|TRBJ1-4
CASSLYPWGGSNEKLFF
TGTGCCAGCAGTTTATACCCCTGGGGGGGGTCAAATGAAAAACTGTTTTTT
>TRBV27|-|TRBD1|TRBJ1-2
CASRKPGQGTYGYTF
TGTGCCAGCCGAAAACCGGGACAGGGGACCTATGGCTACACCTTC
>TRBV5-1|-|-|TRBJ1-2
CASSLEVADYGYTF
TGCGCCAGCAGCCTAGAAGTAGCTGACTATGGCTACACCTTC
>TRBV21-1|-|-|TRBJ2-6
CATGLGDRGYSGANVLTF
TGTGCCACGGGGTTGGGGGACAGGGGCTACTCTGGGGCCAACGTCCTGACTTTC
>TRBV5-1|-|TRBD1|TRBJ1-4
CASSLGGGPNEKLFF
TGCGCCAGCAGCTTGGGAGGGGGCCCTAATGAAAAACTGTTTTTT
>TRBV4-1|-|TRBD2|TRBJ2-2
CASSHSQRGQELFF
TGCGCCAGCAGCCATAGCCAGCGGGGTCAGGAGCTGTTTTTT
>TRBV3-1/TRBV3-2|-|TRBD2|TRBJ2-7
CASSQGGGQALHEQYF
TGTGCCAGCAGCCAAGGCGGGGGTCAGGCGTTACACGAGCAGTACTTC
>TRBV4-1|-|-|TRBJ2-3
CASSQDSRSTDTQYF
TGCGCCAGCAGCCAAGATTCCAGGAGCACAGATACGCAGTATTTT
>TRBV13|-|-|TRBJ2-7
CASSLVQATYEQYF
TGTGCCAGCAGCTTAGTCCAGGCTACCTACGAGCAGTACTTC
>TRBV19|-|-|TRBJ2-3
CASSIEGRGRTQYF
TGTGCCAGTAGTATAGAGGGCCGAGGGCGTACGCAGTATTTT
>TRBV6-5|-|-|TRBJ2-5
CASRQGYQETQYF
TGTGCCAGCAGGCAGGGGTACCAAGAGACCCAGTACTTC
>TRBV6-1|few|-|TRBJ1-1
CASSEGRRLEAFF
TGTGCCAGCAGTGAAGGAAGGAGATTAGAAGCTTTCTTT
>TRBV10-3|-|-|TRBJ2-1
CATTSMNEQFF
TGTGCCACAACTAGCATGAATGAGCAGTTCTTC
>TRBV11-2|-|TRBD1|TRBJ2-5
CASSLGDRVGETQYF
TGTGCCAGCAGCTTAGGGGACAGGGTTGGGGAGACCCAGTACTTC
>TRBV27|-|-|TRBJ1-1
CASRSQGWGTEAFF
TGTGCCAGCAGGTCCCAGGGCTGGGGCACTGAAGCTTTCTTT